The present T cell receptor (beta chain) was sequenced within a study of blood T cell repertoires in COVID-19. Study details: Acute and convalescent COVID-19 samples came from the United States, Italy and Spain. T cells, B-cell-depleted T cells, or PBMCs provided the cDNA or gDNA that served as material.

Trimming took 5 bases from V and 1 from J, leaving 12 bases between them. The germline gives CDR1 MNHEY, CDR2 SMNVEV (reference sequence). The CDR3 runs 14 residues. Followed over time, Seattle patients had been enrolled while infection was active. Study processing details: Amplification with reference gene primers provided the estimates of nucleated cell counts. Libraries were prepared by immunoSEQ multiplex PCR; TCRdb keeps only in-frame clonotypes and omits some of them. D and trimming were read from the DNA, whereas the V and J calls and clone size are those reported in that table. The sample records just over 300,000 clones, roughly 91% being singletons.

The source is a woman in her twenties or thirties with COVID-19, enrolled during active disease. Source material: peripheral blood. The genes are TRBV27 and TRBJ2-7; tentatively, D is TRBD1 (6 bases). CDR3 in DNA: TGTGCCAGCAGTCCCCGGACAGTATCCTACGAGCAGTACTTC. Translation: CASSPRTVSYEQYF.